The 8 T cell receptor beta chains in this list originate from one sample, sequenced in a study of shared clonotypes between healthy human individuals. TCRdb's copy holds only in-frame clones and misses some; the assay was immunoSEQ multiplex PCR. The data show around 1.5 million clones, with approximately 98% seen just once and less than 0.55% held by the top ten. Sequences were obtained from naive CD4+ T cells sorted from blood. As for subset: CD45RA+ positively selected. Every receptor here comes from a young man in good health.

The chain uses TRBV18 and TRBJ1-2, with 12 nucleotides matching TRBD1. The CDR3 length is 15 residues. Germline CDR1 KGHSH, CDR2 LQKENI. V shed 0 bases, J shed 10 bases, and the junction held 6 bases outside the gene matches. The CDR3 is CASSPPKGQGADYTF. CDR3 nucleotide sequence: TGTGCCAGCTCACCACCGAAGGGACAGGGGGCAGACTACACCTTC.

V gene TRBV4-3 combines with J gene TRBJ2-5, with D unclear. This CDR3 region has 15 residues. Germline CDR1 LGHNA, CDR2 YSLEER. V lost 0 bases, J lost 4 bases, and 12 bases lay in between. Written as DNA, the CDR3 is TGCGCCAGCAGCCAAGAGTTACGATTGTCAGAGACCCAGTACTTC. Amino acids: CASSQELRLSETQYF.

The CDR3 DNA is TGCAGCGCGGCGGCCAGCCCCTACGAGCAGTACTTC. This translates into CSAAASPYEQYF. The chain combines TRBV29-1 with TRBJ2-7; no definite D call. The CDR3 is 12 amino acids. The germline V gene has CDR1 SQVTM and CDR2 ANQGSEA. Trimming shortened V by 7 bases and J by 2 bases, and 12 bases separated the two germline ends.

This clone has just one count. This CDR3 reads CASSSTGTVKTQYF. In DNA form, the CDR3 reads TGTGCCAGCAGTTCCACCGGGACAGTAAAGACCCAGTACTTC. The chain joins TRBV28 to TRBJ2-5; 7 nucleotides agree with TRBD1. The CDR3 is 14 amino acids. J was trimmed by 6 bases and V by 4 bases; bases with no gene match: 8. Germline values: CDR1 MDHEN, CDR2 SYDVKM.

The V and J genes are TRBV5-1 and TRBJ2-1; TRBD1 aligns across 10 bases. The CDR3 runs 15 residues. CDR1 is SGHRS and CDR2 is YFSETQ in the germline V gene. V gave up 4 bases and J gave up 7 bases; unmatched junction bases: 8. The CDR3 DNA sequence: TGCGCCAGCAGCCCACCGGGACAGGGGTGGAATGAGCAGTTCTTC. Translated, it gives CASSPPGQGWNEQFF.

As to this clone: The same CDR3 also results from other DNA sequences found in this sample. The rearrangement uses TRBV5-1 and TRBJ2-2; 7 bases are shared with TRBD1. Germline assignment: CDR1 SGHRS and CDR2 YFSETQ. The trim removed 0 bases at V and 4 bases at J, leaving 3 bases unmatched. The CDR3 spans 15 residues. CDR3 DNA: TGCGCCAGCAGCTTGGCTGCAGGGGGCACCGGGGAGCTGTTTTTT. Protein: CASSLAAGGTGELFF.

A remark on this clone: Other DNA sequences in this sample translate to the same CDR3. The V call is TRBV2, the J call TRBJ2-3; a weak D match, TRBD2 (5 bases). The CDR3 extends over 12 amino acids. V gave up 6 bases and J gave up 3 bases, with 7 bases separating them. Germline CDR1 is SNHLY and CDR2 is FYNNEI. Written as DNA, the CDR3 is TGTGCCAGCAGACGGGAAACAGATACGCAGTATTTT. Translated, it gives CASRRETDTQYF.

The J gene is TRBJ1-2, the V gene TRBV7-9, with 9 bases that match TRBD1. Germline values: CDR1 SEHNR, CDR2 FQNEAQ (reference sequence). This CDR3 spans 15 amino acids. V lost 5 bases and J lost 2; bases outside the gene matches: 6. The CDR3 DNA reads TGTGCCAGCAGCCACGGGACAGGGAAAAACTATGGCTACACCTTC. Translation: CASSHGTGKNYGYTF.